The 28 T cell receptor beta chains below all came from one sample that was sequenced in a study of technical replicates of blood from a few donors. The repertoire was sequenced with immunoSEQ multiplex PCR; TCRdb's copy has only in-frame clones and lacks some. The sample consists of around 85,000 clones, 94% of them appearing once. The sequencing input was T cells isolated from PBMCs. The receptors were gathered from a human donor in good health.

The CDR3 sequence is CSVSGLAGGYEQYF. CDR3 nucleotide sequence: TGCAGCGTGTCTGGACTAGCGGGAGGATACGAGCAGTACTTC. The chain is built from TRBV29-1 and TRBJ2-7; TRBD2 matches 14 bases. V was pared by 6 bases and J by 4 bases, with 5 bases of the junction left unmatched. This CDR3 contains 14 residues. Germline assignment: CDR1 SQVTM and CDR2 ANQGSEA.

This chain joins TRBV2 and TRBJ2-7, with 10 bases that match TRBD2. Germline V lookup: CDR1 SNHLY, CDR2 FYNNEI. CDR3 length: 14 amino acids. The junction had 12 bases not matched to a gene; V was cut back by 10 bases and J by 6 bases. The CDR3 bases are TGTGCCACCAATCCGGGACTAGCGTCCGGCGAGCAGTACTTC. Its protein is CATNPGLASGEQYF.

V gene TRBV7-6 combines with J gene TRBJ2-7, with D tentatively TRBD2 (5 bases). V lost 4 bases, J lost 3 bases, and 22 bases lay in between. Germline loops: CDR1 SGHVS, CDR2 FNYEAQ. This CDR3 region has 17 residues. The CDR3 is CASSSTLGQRWSYEQYF. The DNA of the CDR3 is TGTGCCAGCAGCTCCACCCTAGGCCAGCGGTGGAGCTACGAGCAGTACTTC.

This clone has just one count. The J gene is TRBJ2-1, the V gene TRBV10-3; 8 bases match TRBD2. The CDR3 length is 18 residues. J was trimmed by 3 bases and V by 4 bases; bases with no gene match: 14. The germline gives CDR1 ENHRY, CDR2 SYGVKD. As DNA, the CDR3 is TGTGCCATCAGTGCGCCTCCGGGACTAGAAAGGGACTACAATGAGCAGTTCTTC. Translating gives CAISAPPGLERDYNEQFF.

This clone has a single count. The chain links TRBV5-1 to TRBJ2-7, with D possibly matching TRBD1 (5 bases). Germline V gene lookup returns CDR1 SGHRS and CDR2 YFSETQ. This CDR3 comprises 15 residues. V was cut by 0 bases and J by 5 bases, with 15 bases left in between. The CDR3 DNA is TGCGCCAGCAGCTTGGAGGCAGGGCCGGTGGACGAGCAGTACTTC. Protein product: CASSLEAGPVDEQYF.

The chain employs TRBV19 and TRBJ2-1; 10 nucleotides align to TRBD2. Germline assignment: CDR1 LNHDA and CDR2 SQIVND (reference sequence). The CDR3 totals 15 residues. The trim removed 5 bases at V and 2 bases at J, leaving 3 bases unmatched. Written as DNA, the CDR3 is TGTGCCAGTAGTGCGAGCGGGAGGGCCTACAATGAGCAGTTCTTC. As protein: CASSASGRAYNEQFF.

The chain joins TRBV28 to TRBJ2-5; D is possibly TRBD2 (5 bases). The CDR3 has 14 residues. Trimming took 6 bases from V and 6 from J, leaving 17 bases between them. Germline values: CDR1 MDHEN, CDR2 SYDVKM. In nucleotides, the CDR3 is TGTGCCAGCAGCCGTCGGGGTGCCGGAAAGACCCAGTACTTC. Protein sequence: CASSRRGAGKTQYF.

The chain joins TRBV19 to TRBJ2-2; perhaps TRBD1 as D (5 bases). This CDR3 has 15 residues. Trimming pared 5 bases from V and 7 bases from J, leaving 17 bases between. CDR1 LNHDA and CDR2 SQIVND come from the germline V gene (reference sequence). CDR3 loop: CASSPPRARSGELFF. CDR3 bases: TGTGCCAGTAGTCCTCCCAGGGCCCGCAGCGGGGAGCTGTTTTTT.

The rearrangement uses TRBV11-3 and TRBJ1-2; 8 nucleotides align to TRBD1. The CDR3 loop spans 15 amino acids. In germline, CDR1 is SGHNT, CDR2 YENEEA. After removal of 2 bases from V and 3 bases from J, the junction contained 5 bases not matched to a gene. CDR3: CASSLRQGSDYGYTF. CDR3 DNA sequence: TGTGCCAGCAGCTTACGACAGGGGTCTGACTATGGCTACACCTTC.

The CDR3 loop is CASSPKAPAGAVIDTQYF. For the CDR3, the DNA is TGTGCCAGCTCACCGAAAGCCCCAGCGGGAGCTGTAATAGATACGCAGTATTTT. The V gene is TRBV18, the J gene TRBJ2-3; 8 positions match TRBD2. V lost 3 bases and J lost 5; bases outside the gene matches: 16. CDR3 length: 18 residues. Germline CDR1 is KGHSH and CDR2 is LQKENI.

This chain links TRBV16 with TRBJ1-5; D not certain. V dropped 4 bases and J dropped 3 bases, with 13 bases sitting between them. The germline CDR1 and CDR2 sequences are KGHSY and FQNENV. This CDR3 contains 15 residues. The DNA for the CDR3 is TGTGCCAGCAGCCTTAGTTTGGTCTTCAATCAGCCCCAGCATTTT. Its translation is CASSLSLVFNQPQHF.

The chain employs TRBV10-2 and TRBJ2-1, with a tentative D call TRBD1 (6 bases). The V end was cut by 0 bases, the J end by 5 bases, with 8 bases between. The CDR3 extends over 14 amino acids. Germline V gene lookup returns CDR1 WSHSY and CDR2 SAAADI. This chain's CDR3 is CASSESYRDNEQFF. The CDR3 DNA follows: TGCGCCAGCAGTGAGTCGTACAGGGACAATGAGCAGTTCTTC.

The CDR3 reads CASSSSGTGDEQYF. In DNA form, the CDR3 reads TGTGCCAGCAGCTCCTCCGGGACAGGGGACGAGCAGTACTTC. The rearrangement joins TRBV11-3 to TRBJ2-7, with TRBD1 matching 10 bases. The CDR3 runs 14 residues. Germline CDR1 and CDR2: SGHNT and YENEEA. The V and J ends lost 4 bases and 5 bases, in that order; junction bases with no gene match: 5.

V gene TRBV27 combines with J gene TRBJ2-7, with D perhaps TRBD2 (5 bases). Trimming stripped 1 base from V and 0 bases from J, with 10 bases between. Per germline, CDR1 MNHEY and CDR2 SMNVEV (reference sequence). This CDR3 is 15 amino acids long. DNA of the CDR3: TGTGCCAGCAGTTTATTTGGGGAGACCTCCTACGAGCAGTACTTC. It specifies CASSLFGETSYEQYF.

V is TRBV30 and J is TRBJ1-2, with D perhaps matching TRBD1 (6 bases). The CDR3 extends over 15 amino acids. The germline CDR1 and CDR2 sequences are GTSNPN and SVGIG (reference sequence). Trimming left V 1 base short and J 7 bases short, with 19 bases between. CDR3 residues: CAWSADQGPGFGYTF. CDR3 sequence (DNA): TGTGCCTGGAGTGCGGACCAGGGGCCGGGGTTTGGCTACACCTTC.

This rearrangement joins TRBV7-7 to TRBJ2-4; D gene ambiguous. The CDR3 is 16 residues long. Germline V gene lookup returns CDR1 SSHAT and CDR2 FNYEAQ (reference sequence). Trimming left V 4 bases short and J 0 bases short, with 13 bases between. CDR3 sequence: CASSWRNRLAKNIQYF. The CDR3 bases are TGTGCCAGCAGCTGGCGGAACCGACTAGCCAAAAACATTCAGTACTTC.

The chain joins TRBV18 to TRBJ2-7, with D perhaps matching TRBD2 (6 bases). This CDR3 contains 15 residues. V shed 3 bases and J shed 5 bases, with 17 bases lying between them. Germline V gives CDR1 KGHSH, CDR2 LQKENI. The CDR3 protein is CASSPRPGEIHEQYF. The CDR3 DNA follows: TGTGCCAGCTCACCCCGTCCGGGGGAGATCCACGAGCAGTACTTC.

This sequence joins TRBV5-1 and TRBJ1-5; 10 nucleotides agree with TRBD1. Germline lookup yields CDR1 SGHRS and CDR2 YFSETQ. V was pared by 4 bases and J by 0 bases, with 7 bases of the junction left unmatched. CDR3 size: 17 residues. In DNA form, the CDR3 reads TGCGCCAGCAGCCTCGGGACAGGGGACATTAGCAATCAGCCCCAGCATTTT. The encoded protein is CASSLGTGDISNQPQHF.

The rearrangement links TRBV27 to TRBJ2-3; D is ambiguous. The CDR3 sequence is 14 residues long. V lost 3 bases, J lost 4 bases, and 11 bases lay in between. Germline CDR1 is MNHEY and CDR2 is SMNVEV (reference sequence). Written as DNA, the CDR3 is TGTGCCAGCAGTTTCCTATCTACCGCAGATACGCAGTATTTT. Its protein product is CASSFLSTADTQYF.

The rearrangement uses TRBV7-9 and TRBJ2-2, with TRBD1 matching over 8 bases. This CDR3 is built from 17 residues. Trimming at V came to 5 bases and at J to 7 bases, leaving 15 bases not matched to a gene. From germline, CDR1 is SEHNR and CDR2 FQNEAQ (reference sequence). The chain's CDR3 is CASSPRPFQGANGELFF. The CDR3 nucleotides read TGTGCCAGCAGCCCTAGGCCGTTCCAGGGGGCGAACGGGGAGCTGTTTTTT.

This clone has more than one count but fewer than ten. J is TRBJ2-2 and V is TRBV5-1; 7 nucleotides line up with TRBD2. CDR1 is SGHRS, CDR2 YFSETQ, per germline. CDR3 length equals 16 residues. Unmatched junction bases numbered 3, after V lost 1 base and J lost 0 bases. CDR3 amino acids: CASSLLGGTNTGELFF. The CDR3 nucleotides read TGCGCCAGCAGCTTGTTGGGAGGGACGAACACCGGGGAGCTGTTTTTT.

The CDR3 DNA sequence: TGTGCCAGCAGCTTAGGGGGACTAGAGGGCACCGGGGAGCTGTTTTTT. Translation gives CASSLGGLEGTGELFF. The chain links TRBV11-3 to TRBJ2-2; 8 bases fit TRBD2. Germline CDR1 is SGHNT and CDR2 is YENEEA. This CDR3 region has 16 residues. J gave up 4 bases and V 1 base, and 5 bases lay outside the gene matches.

The chain has TRBV19 and TRBJ2-3; D is uncertain. V lost 3 bases and J lost 4, with 11 bases in between. The CDR3 has 14 amino acids. Germline-derived CDR1 and CDR2 are LNHDA and SQIVND (reference sequence). CDR3 nucleotide sequence: TGTGCCAGTAGTATCTTTGGGCAGTCAGATACGCAGTATTTT. It specifies CASSIFGQSDTQYF. Together with reference TRBV19 and TRBJ2-3, the CDR3 gives the full variable domain: DGGITQSPKYLFRKEGQNVTLSCEQNLNHDAMYWYRQDPGQGLRLIYYSQIVNDFQKGDIAEGYSVSREKKESFPLTVTSAQKNPTAFYLCASSIFGQSDTQYFGPGTRLTVL.

V is TRBV23-1 and J is TRBJ2-7; D may be TRBD2 (6 bases). TRBV23-1 is filed as an ORF, its function uncertain. Trimming stripped 6 bases from V and 5 bases from J, with 17 bases between. The CDR3 spans 14 residues. The CDR3 coding sequence is TGCGCCAGCAGGGAGGCTACTAGCAGTAACGAGCAGTACTTC. This gives the protein CASREATSSNEQYF.

This clone was detected only once. The V and J genes are TRBV4-1 and TRBJ1-3; TRBD1 matches 7 bases. The V gene end was trimmed by 6 bases and the J gene end by 4 bases; junction bases not matched to a gene: 9. CDR3 length equals 15 residues. The germline CDR1 and CDR2 sequences are MGHRA and YSYEKL. CDR3 in amino acids: CASRGGLMAGNTIYF. The CDR3 region has the DNA TGCGCCAGCAGAGGGGGCCTCATGGCGGGAAACACCATATATTTT.

The count of this clone is one. This chain joins TRBV30 and TRBJ2-1; TRBD2 matches at 10 bases. The germline gives CDR1 GTSNPN, CDR2 SVGIG (reference sequence). The CDR3 has 19 residues. The junction had 14 bases not matched to a gene; V was cut back by 2 bases and J by 1 base. As DNA, the CDR3 is TGTGCCTGGAGTAAGACTAGCGGGTTCTCCCGGGGGTCCTACAATGAGCAGTTCTTC. Protein sequence: CAWSKTSGFSRGSYNEQFF.

J is TRBJ2-5 and V is TRBV6-5; 8 nucleotides agree with TRBD1. The germline V gene has CDR1 MNHEY and CDR2 SVGAGI. The CDR3 totals 12 residues. J lost 7 bases, V lost 6 bases, and 4 bases had no gene match. The chain's CDR3 is CASRDRVGTQYF. The CDR3 DNA reads as TGTGCCAGCAGGGACAGGGTCGGGACCCAGTACTTC.

This chain connects TRBV28 to TRBJ1-5; TRBD1 matches 7 bases. Per germline, CDR1 MDHEN and CDR2 SYDVKM. CDR3 length: 14 residues. After removal of 5 bases from V and 3 bases from J, the junction contained 4 bases not matched to a gene. CDR3 DNA sequence: TGTGCCAGCAGTATAGGACAGGTCAATCAGCCCCAGCATTTT. The encoded protein is CASSIGQVNQPQHF. The complete variable domain, with remaining parts taken from reference TRBV28 and TRBJ1-5, reads DVKVTQSSRYLVKRTGEKVFLECVQDMDHENMFWYRQDPGLGLRLIYFSYDVKMKEKGDIPEGYSVSREKKERFSLILESASTNQTSMYLCASSIGQVNQPQHFGDGTRLSIL.